The clone carrying this T cell receptor (beta chain) was counted only a few times. Antigen: not known. This record belongs to a study of beta chain features in type 1 diabetes. Study outcomes and limitations: Across patients, naive, central memory and Treg TCRB repertoires exhibited apparently greater similarity than was observed across healthy donors. Any PCR bias toward short templates would affect both groups alike.

Expressed TCRB transcripts were sequenced because the entire RNA isolate underwent reverse transcription. The data were produced by immunoSEQ multiplex PCR, yet TCRdb's version contains in-frame clones alone and is incomplete. The repertoire includes around 300,000 clones, less than 15% of them detected once, and roughly 7% sits in the top ten. CDR3 length equals 13 residues. Germline values: CDR1 LNHDA, CDR2 SQIVND (reference sequence). V was clipped by 3 bases and J by 7 bases, with 12 bases between them. The chain joins TRBV19 to TRBJ1-1; D gene uncertain. This receptor was taken from a man aged 25-45 years in good health. Input material: central memory CD4+ T cells from blood. The chain's CDR3 is CASSMRGGGEAFF. Here the CDR3 DNA reads TGTGCCAGTAGTATGCGGGGAGGTGGTGAAGCTTTCTTT.